Below, 20 T cell receptor beta chains from the same sample are listed, as sequenced in a study of OX40 agonist ivuxolimab in advanced cancers. The data were produced by immunoSEQ multiplex PCR, yet TCRdb's version contains in-frame clones alone and is incomplete. The sample lists more than 80,000 clones, about 90% occurring once. This specimen consisted of CD4+ or CD8+ T cells sorted from blood, obtained in a trial of the OX40 agonist ivuxolimab. These receptors came from an adult with an advanced solid tumor such as melanoma, head and neck, liver or kidney cancer.

The V and J genes are TRBV7-3 and TRBJ2-3, with TRBD1 as a possible D gene (5 bases). The V end lost 1 base, the J end lost 2 bases, and 7 bases lay between the germline ends. Germline CDR1 SGHTA, CDR2 FQGTGA. The CDR3 spans 14 residues. The CDR3 is CASSLRGHTDTQYF. DNA of the CDR3: TGTGCCAGCAGCTTAAGGGGCCACACAGATACGCAGTATTTT.

The genes are TRBV6-5 and TRBJ1-1; D possibly corresponds to TRBD1 (6 bases). Trimming took 2 bases from V and 7 from J, leaving 11 bases between them. The CDR3 spans 13 residues. Germline CDR1 reads MNHEY; CDR2 reads SVGAGI. CDR3 in DNA: TGTGCCAGCAGTTACAGGACAGCAGGTGAAGCTTTCTTT. Translated: CASSYRTAGEAFF.

J is TRBJ2-7 and V is TRBV4-3; 8 nucleotides line up with TRBD1. Germline trimming cut 3 bases from V and 9 bases from J; bases unmatched to any gene: 13. The germline V gene has CDR1 LGHNA and CDR2 YSLEER. This CDR3 is built from 15 residues. CDR3 in amino acids: CASSHSGTGREGQYF. The CDR3 DNA reads TGCGCCAGCAGCCATTCCGGGACAGGACGCGAGGGGCAGTACTTC.

The chain links TRBV11-3 to TRBJ2-3; 13 nucleotides line up with TRBD2. The ends lost 0 bases at V and 7 bases at J; junction bases unmatched: 10. CDR1 SGHNT and CDR2 YENEEA come from the germline V gene. CDR3 length equals 18 residues. CDR3 coding DNA: TGTGCCAGCAGCTTAGATGTAACTAGCGGGAGGGATCTGAATACGCAGTATTTT. Protein product: CASSLDVTSGRDLNTQYF.

In its sample, this clone was seen once. V usage is TRBV6-5 and J usage is TRBJ1-1, with D hard to call. Trimming left V 7 bases short and J 0 bases short, with 15 bases between. CDR1 is MNHEY and CDR2 is SVGAGI in the germline V gene. The CDR3 is 15 amino acids. The DNA of the CDR3 is TGTGCCAGCAAATACTTCGCAAGCCTGAACACTGAAGCTTTCTTT. Protein sequence: CASKYFASLNTEAFF.

V usage is TRBV7-9 and J usage is TRBJ2-5, with D perhaps given as TRBD1 or TRBD2 (5 bases each). V shed 9 bases and J shed 3 bases, with 14 bases lying between them. From germline, CDR1 is SEHNR and CDR2 FQNEAQ (reference sequence). The CDR3 has 13 residues. The CDR3 sequence: CASKRDLEETQYF. The CDR3 nucleotides read TGTGCCAGTAAACGGGACCTAGAAGAGACCCAGTACTTC.

The chain uses TRBV4-3 and TRBJ1-1, with D possibly being TRBD1 (5 bases). This CDR3 spans 16 amino acids. CDR1 and CDR2 (germline): LGHNA, YSLEER. V was clipped by 4 bases and J by 1 base, with 16 bases between them. The CDR3, as DNA: TGCGCCAGCAGCCGTAACCCGGGACTGACGAACACTGAAGCTTTCTTT. The encoded protein is CASSRNPGLTNTEAFF.

There are a few counts of this clone. J is TRBJ1-2 and V is TRBV29-1, with 8 positions matching TRBD1. J lost 7 bases, V lost 3 bases, and 7 bases had no gene match. Germline lookup yields CDR1 SQVTM and CDR2 ANQGSEA. The length of the CDR3 is 13 residues. CDR3 protein: CSVDSAGGTGYTF. The DNA of the CDR3 is TGCAGCGTTGACAGTGCAGGGGGCACTGGCTACACCTTC.

The chain links TRBV7-9 to TRBJ2-7; 9 bases align to TRBD2. Unmatched junction bases numbered 3, after V lost 5 bases and J lost 4 bases. CDR1 is SEHNR and CDR2 is FQNEAQ in the germline V gene (reference sequence). The CDR3 covers 13 residues. The DNA of the CDR3 is TGTGCCAGCAGCCCTAGCGGGATGTACGAGCAGTACTTC. It specifies CASSPSGMYEQYF.

The chain couples TRBV7-9 to TRBJ2-3, with D perhaps TRBD2 (6 bases). V was clipped by 4 bases and J by 1 base, with 12 bases between them. The germline CDR1 and CDR2 sequences are SEHNR and FQNEAQ (reference sequence). This CDR3 comprises 15 residues. CDR3 nucleotides: TGTGCCAGCAGCTCTAGGGACTGGCGCACAGATACGCAGTATTTT. Residues: CASSSRDWRTDTQYF.

This clone was seen a few times. The V call is TRBV28, the J call TRBJ1-2; maybe TRBD1 (5 bases). This CDR3 has 10 residues. V lost 6 bases and J lost 7, with 6 bases in between. Per germline, CDR1 MDHEN and CDR2 SYDVKM. CDR3 bases: TGTGCCAGCAGCCAGGGTGGCTACACCTTC. Its translation: CASSQGGYTF.

The chain recombines TRBV12-2 with TRBJ1-3; TRBD1, the D gene given by the table, was not confirmed from the DNA. TRBV12-2 is recorded as a pseudogene. The CDR3 loop spans 20 amino acids. The CDR3 sequence: CASRLVRDREGVHSGNTIYF. The DNA of the CDR3 is TGTGCAAGTCGCTTAGTTAGGGACAGGGAGGGCGTCCACTCTGGAAACACCATATATTTT.

V gene TRBV2 combines with J gene TRBJ2-1; TRBD2 matches 10 bases. Germline values: CDR1 SNHLY, CDR2 FYNNEI. With V trimmed by 7 bases and J by 10 bases, 13 bases remained unmatched. This CDR3 region has 15 residues. The CDR3, as DNA: TGTGCCAGCACCATCAGTCTAGCGGGAGTAGGAGAGCAGTTCTTC. Protein sequence: CASTISLAGVGEQFF.

This sequence joins TRBV19 and TRBJ2-7, with 9 bases aligning to TRBD2. Unmatched junction bases numbered 11, after V lost 9 bases and J lost 2 bases. The CDR3 extends over 15 amino acids. Germline CDR1 and CDR2: LNHDA and SQIVND (reference sequence). CDR3 nucleotides: TGTGCCAGCAACCTTCGGGCGGGAGGGCCCTACGAGCAGTACTTC. Translation gives CASNLRAGGPYEQYF.

This sequence joins TRBV23-1 and TRBJ2-6; TRBD1 might be the D (5 bases). TRBV23-1 is placed among ORFs of uncertain function. This CDR3 is built from 15 residues. Trimming pared 5 bases from V and 2 bases from J, leaving 10 bases between. This CDR3 is CASSIKGAGANVLTF. CDR3 nucleotides: TGCGCCAGCAGTATAAAAGGGGCTGGGGCCAACGTCCTGACTTTC.

V is TRBV7-3 and J is TRBJ1-1; D uncertain. Trimming took off 5 bases at V and 0 bases at J, with 7 bases between the two ends. This CDR3 is 13 amino acids long. The germline V gene encodes CDR1 SGHTA and CDR2 FQGTGA. Written as DNA, the CDR3 is TGTGCCAGCAGCGCCGGAATGAACACTGAAGCTTTCTTT. Translation gives CASSAGMNTEAFF.

This clone was counted a single time. This CDR3 is CASKKRAYEQYF. The CDR3 region has the DNA TGTGCCAGCAAAAAGAGAGCCTACGAGCAGTACTTC. This chain links TRBV6-5 with TRBJ2-7; D gene uncertain. Trimming stripped 7 bases from V and 2 bases from J, with 9 bases between. The length of the CDR3 is 12 residues. Germline CDR1 is MNHEY and CDR2 is SVGAGI.

The chain joins TRBV6-6 to TRBJ2-1; D not resolved. Per germline, CDR1 MNHNY and CDR2 SVGAGI (reference sequence). This CDR3 has 10 residues. V gave up 2 bases and J gave up 10 bases, with 3 bases separating them. The CDR3 spells CASSYREQFF. The CDR3 nucleotides are TGTGCCAGCAGTTACCGGGAGCAGTTCTTC.

The table lists this clone with a count of one. The chain employs TRBV10-3 and TRBJ2-7; TRBD2 matches 7 bases. The CDR3 spans 14 residues. V shed 10 bases, J shed 3 bases, and the junction held 12 bases outside the gene matches. Germline values: CDR1 ENHRY, CDR2 SYGVKD. In DNA, the CDR3 is TGTGCCACCAATTCCGCCAGCGGGGACTACGAGCAGTACTTC. Amino acid sequence: CATNSASGDYEQYF.

The V call is TRBV28, the J call TRBJ2-7; D perhaps matches TRBD1 (6 bases). Trimming took off 7 bases at V and 5 bases at J, with 21 bases between the two ends. The germline gives CDR1 MDHEN, CDR2 SYDVKM. This CDR3 contains 15 residues. CDR3 nucleotides: TGTGCCAGCACGACATGGGCAGGGGTATGGGACGAGCAGTACTTC. Translation: CASTTWAGVWDEQYF. The variable domain in full, with the rest retrieved from reference TRBV28 and TRBJ2-7, is DVKVTQSSRYLVKRTGEKVFLECVQDMDHENMFWYRQDPGLGLRLIYFSYDVKMKEKGDIPEGYSVSREKKERFSLILESASTNQTSMYLCASTTWAGVWDEQYFGPGTRLTVT.